A selection of T cell receptor beta chains follows, all from one sample in a study of shared clonotypes between healthy human individuals. Data came from immunoSEQ multiplex PCR; TCRdb stores just in-frame clones and leaves some out. In the table there are under 1,100,000 clones, approximately 70% of which are singletons. Sequenced input: memory CD4+ T cells sorted from blood. The receptor source for this set is a young man in good health. Both conserved end residues are part of each CDR3. D genes are given only for firm matches. Size values are once, few and many counts, or a class for expanded clones, and some rows have none.

>NA|TRBV5-5|15|NA|TRBJ1-4
CASSLDGGAGEKLFF
TGTGCCAGCAGCTTGGATGGGGGCGCAGGCGAAAAACTGTTTTTT
>TRBD2|TRBV11-2|18|NA|TRBJ2-3
CASSLDLSSGLATDTQYF
TGTGCCAGCAGCTTAGATCTTTCTAGCGGGCTCGCCACAGATACGCAGTATTTT
>NA|TRBV9|15|few|TRBJ1-5
CASSVDGEGGQPQHF
TGTGCCAGCAGCGTAGATGGGGAGGGCGGTCAGCCCCAGCATTTT
>TRBD2|TRBV2|14|NA|TRBJ2-5
CASTYGGGGKTQYF
TGTGCCAGCACCTACGGTGGGGGGGGAAAGACCCAGTACTTC
>NA|TRBV27|16|NA|TRBJ1-5
CASSFPGHNSNQPQHF
TGTGCCAGCAGTTTCCCTGGACACAATAGCAATCAGCCCCAGCATTTT
>NA|TRBV12-5|14|NA|TRBJ2-2
CASGRLGGPGELFF
TGTGCTAGTGGCCGCCTCGGAGGGCCCGGGGAGCTGTTTTTT
>NA|TRBV2|15|NA|TRBJ1-4
CASAGLTRNNEKLFF
TGTGCCAGCGCTGGACTAACGCGGAATAATGAAAAACTGTTTTTT
>NA|TRBV6-6|15|NA|TRBJ2-7
CASSEGVLSPYEQYF
TGTGCCAGCAGTGAGGGGGTTTTATCCCCCTACGAGCAGTACTTC
>TRBD2|TRBV10-2|14|NA|TRBJ2-1
CASTRLARNNEQFF
TGCGCCAGCACCAGACTAGCGAGGAACAATGAGCAGTTCTTC
>NA|TRBV5-4|16|NA|TRBJ2-1
CASSLVGGNPYNEQFF
TGTGCCAGCAGCTTGGTGGGCGGGAATCCCTACAATGAGCAGTTCTTC
>NA|TRBV5-1|15|NA|TRBJ1-1
CASSFLGVQDTEAFF
TGCGCCAGCAGCTTTCTTGGAGTTCAGGACACTGAAGCTTTCTTT
>NA|TRBV27|13|NA|TRBJ2-1
CASSLGTLNEQFF
TGTGCCAGCAGTTTGGGGACTTTAAATGAGCAGTTCTTC
>NA|TRBV9|17|NA|TRBJ1-2
CASSPRLRTDLAEGYTF
TGTGCCAGCAGCCCCCGCCTCCGGACAGATTTGGCGGAAGGCTACACCTTC
>NA|TRBV19|15|NA|TRBJ2-3
CASSKSGLGADTQYF
TGTGCCAGTAGTAAAAGCGGGTTAGGGGCAGATACGCAGTATTTT
>TRBD1|TRBV30|14|NA|TRBJ1-6
CAWSVGQPNSPLHF
TGTGCCTGGAGTGTGGGACAGCCGAATTCACCCCTCCACTTT
>TRBD1|TRBV10-3|15|NA|TRBJ2-2
CAISPGQGNTGELFF
TGTGCCATCAGTCCCGGACAGGGGAACACCGGGGAGCTGTTTTTT
>TRBD1|TRBV2|15|few|TRBJ1-6
CASRGTRGQNSPLHF
TGTGCCAGCAGGGGCACCAGGGGGCAAAATTCACCCCTCCACTTT
>NA|TRBV5-4|16|NA|TRBJ2-5
CASSLGLGGLQETQYF
TGTGCCAGCAGCTTGGGGCTAGGGGGGCTCCAAGAGACCCAGTACTTC
>NA|TRBV18|15|NA|TRBJ2-2
CASSPFRDHTGELFF
TGTGCCAGCTCACCATTCAGGGATCACACCGGGGAGCTGTTTTTT
>TRBD1|TRBV29-1|12|NA|TRBJ2-5
CSSRTGQETQYF
TGCAGTTCCCGGACAGGACAAGAGACCCAGTACTTC
>TRBD1|TRBV18|15|NA|TRBJ2-1
CASSYDRGMYNEQFF
TGTGCCAGCTCATACGACAGGGGCATGTACAATGAGCAGTTCTTC
>NA|TRBV6-1|13|NA|TRBJ1-5
CASSENEGQPQHF
TGTGCCAGCAGTGAGAACGAAGGGCAGCCCCAGCATTTT
>NA|TRBV5-1|15|NA|TRBJ2-1
CASSLGGTNYNEQFF
TGCGCCAGCAGCTTGGGCGGGACAAATTACAATGAGCAGTTCTTC
>TRBD2|TRBV4-1|18|many|TRBJ2-1
CASSQVNMGLAGRDEQFF
TGCGCCAGCAGCCAAGTCAACATGGGACTAGCGGGAAGGGATGAGCAGTTCTTC
>TRBD2|TRBV19|15|NA|TRBJ2-3
CASSMRAGITDTQYF
TGTGCCAGTAGTATGCGAGCGGGAATCACAGATACGCAGTATTTT
>NA|TRBV19|16|NA|TRBJ1-6
CASSTPLGGNNSPLHF
TGTGCCAGTAGTACCCCTCTAGGCGGAAATAATTCACCCCTCCACTTT
>TRBD1|TRBV29-1|15|NA|TRBJ1-2
CSVDEPGQGIWGYTF
TGCAGCGTTGATGAACCGGGACAGGGGATCTGGGGCTACACCTTC
>TRBD1|TRBV9|15|once|TRBJ2-1
CASSVDRGSYNEQFF
TGTGCCAGCAGCGTTGACAGGGGCTCCTACAATGAGCAGTTCTTC
>TRBD2|TRBV9|16|NA|TRBJ2-2
CASSVLAGVSGGELFF
TGTGCCAGCAGCGTTCTAGCGGGAGTGTCGGGCGGGGAGCTGTTTTTT
>NA|TRBV7-2|13|NA|TRBJ1-2
CASSPGQYYGYTF
TGTGCCAGCAGCCCGGGACAATACTATGGCTACACCTTC
>NA|TRBV14|14|NA|TRBJ1-1
CASSQKMGRSEAFF
TGTGCCAGCAGCCAAAAAATGGGACGGTCTGAAGCTTTCTTT
>TRBD1|TRBV7-9|15|many|TRBJ1-1
CASSGGQGWDTEAFF
TGTGCCAGCAGCGGTGGACAGGGCTGGGACACTGAAGCTTTCTTT
>NA|TRBV5-4|16|NA|TRBJ2-5
CASSFSGTPGRETQYF
TGTGCCAGCAGCTTCTCCGGGACACCCGGAAGAGAGACCCAGTACTTC
>NA|TRBV5-1|14|NA|TRBJ1-6
CASAAGGRDSPLHF
TGCGCCAGCGCTGCGGGAGGGAGGGATTCACCCCTCCACTTT
>TRBD2|TRBV7-2|19|NA|TRBJ2-3
CASSLAPSGTSGYTDTQYF
TGTGCCAGCAGCTTAGCCCCGTCCGGGACTAGCGGATACACAGATACGCAGTATTTT
>NA|TRBV5-4|15|NA|TRBJ1-4
CASSSAGSTNEKLFF
TGTGCCAGCAGCTCAGCAGGGTCGACTAATGAAAAACTGTTTTTT
>TRBD1|TRBV11-2|13|NA|TRBJ1-2
CASSPGTAGGYTF
TGTGCCAGCAGCCCTGGGACAGCAGGCGGCTACACCTTC
>TRBD2|TRBV10-1|15|NA|TRBJ2-1
CASSESGSSYNEQFF
TGCGCCAGCAGTGAAAGCGGGAGCTCCTACAATGAGCAGTTCTTC
>TRBD1|TRBV6-1|14|NA|TRBJ1-1
CASSESGQRVEAFF
TGTGCCAGCAGTGAATCGGGACAGAGGGTAGAAGCTTTCTTT
>NA|TRBV30|12|NA|TRBJ1-2
CAWSRDISGYTF
TGTGCCTGGAGTAGGGACATTAGTGGCTACACCTTC
>TRBD1|TRBV6-1|14|NA|TRBJ2-5
CASSIGQGKETQYF
TGTGCCAGCAGTATAGGACAGGGGAAAGAGACCCAGTACTTC
>NA|TRBV10-1|13|NA|TRBJ1-1
CASSESGAYEAFF
TGCGCCAGCAGTGAATCAGGGGCATATGAAGCTTTCTTT
>NA|TRBV10-2|14|few|TRBJ1-5
CASRVTLGNQPQHF
TGCGCCAGCAGAGTAACTCTCGGGAATCAGCCCCAGCATTTT
>TRBD1|TRBV25-1|13|NA|TRBJ2-2
CASSDRGPGELFF
TGTGCCAGCAGTGACAGGGGGCCCGGGGAGCTGTTTTTT